This T cell receptor beta chain was sequenced in a study of beta chain features in type 1 diabetes. In regard to this clone: Its antigen is not identified.

Sequencing targeted expressed TCRB transcripts, as all isolated RNA had been reverse transcribed. There were millions of reads on average in the naive, central memory and regulatory T cell samples. Using immunoSEQ multiplex PCR, the repertoire was profiled, and TCRdb retains in-frame clones only, with some absent. The sample shows about 120,000 clones, about 17% of them seen only once. Overall study results and limits: Naive, central memory and regulatory TCRB repertoires appeared more similar among patients than healthy donors. Type 1 diabetes patients showed fewer insertions and more deletions at VDJ junctions. Shorter TCRB CDR3s, moderately but significantly so, were found in Type 1 diabetes patients in all four CD4+ subsets.

Based on CD45RO/CCR7/CD25/CD127/CD95/CD27, CD4+ regulatory, stem cell-like memory, naive and central memory cells were sorted. V was pared by 6 bases and J by 2 bases, with 17 bases between. The length of the CDR3 is 16 residues. Germline V CDR1 and CDR2: LNHDA, SQIVND (reference sequence). The clonotype originates from a man aged 30 to 39 with type 1 diabetes. The chain employs TRBV19 and TRBJ1-5; unclear D gene. The source material was central memory CD4+ T cells from blood. The CDR3 loop is CASSPPGATGNQPQHF. The DNA of the CDR3 is TGTGCCAGTAGCCCACCGGGAGCCACGGGCAATCAGCCCCAGCATTTT.